This T cell receptor beta chain was sequenced in a study of shared clonotypes between healthy human individuals. Study as a whole: Researchers assigned three CD4 naive, three CD4 memory, two CD8 naive and one CD8 memory plate to each donor.

The CDR3 has 13 amino acids. Germline loops: CDR1 MDHEN, CDR2 SYDVKM. V was trimmed by 4 bases and J by 4 bases, leaving 7 bases between them. Methods used by the authors: Filtering was not the same, since immunoSEQ gave junction-only sequences without quality scores. Data came from immunoSEQ multiplex PCR; TCRdb stores just in-frame clones and leaves some out. V and J calls and clone size are as listed in that table; D and trimming were resolved from the DNA. The sample contains about 590,000 clones, around 95% of which appear only once. Terminally differentiated effector memory CD45RA+ cells were excluded by CCR7 positive selection of CD45RO-negative cells.

The chain is built from TRBV28 and TRBJ2-2; maybe TRBD1 (5 bases). This TCR was sampled from a woman in her twenties or thirties in good health. Sequenced: naive CD8+ T cells sorted from blood. The CDR3 DNA reads as TGTGCCAGCAGTTCCAGGGTCACCGGGGAGCTGTTTTTT. Amino acid sequence: CASSSRVTGELFF.